These T cell receptor beta chains were read from a single sample in a study of lymphopenia after photon versus proton radiotherapy. Clones were sequenced by immunoSEQ multiplex PCR, and TCRdb holds only the in-frame ones, with some missing. The data show around 18,000 clones, 80% to 90% seen once. This specimen consisted of peripheral blood, obtained from a patient treated with proton-based radiotherapy. The receptors stem from a man aged 70-80 years with pancreatic cancer. Each CDR3 is given with its conserved first and last residue. D genes are given only for firm matches.

j_gene	v_gene	d_gene	CDR3nt	CDR3aa
TRBJ2-3	TRBV9	.	TGTGCCAGCAGCGTACTGGGGCGGGTGGGTACAGATACGCAGTATTTT	CASSVLGRVGTDTQYF
TRBJ1-4	TRBV7-9	TRBD1	TGTGCCAGCAGCTTGGGGACAGGGCGTGAAAAACTGTTTTTT	CASSLGTGREKLFF
TRBJ2-6	TRBV5-4	TRBD1	TGTGCCAGCAGCTTGTACAGGGGAGCCTCTGGGGCCAACGTCCTGACTTTC	CASSLYRGASGANVLTF
TRBJ2-7	TRBV5-1	TRBD1	TGCGCCAGCAGCCCAACTGGGACAGGGGCCTACGAGCAGTACTTC	CASSPTGTGAYEQYF
TRBJ2-7	TRBV5-4	.	TGTGCCAGCAGCCCTCCCGGGACACTAAACTACGAGCAGTACTTC	CASSPPGTLNYEQYF
TRBJ1-2	TRBV19	TRBD1	TGTGCCAGTATCTCCAGGGGGGCCCGGGGCTACACCTTC	CASISRGARGYTF
TRBJ1-1	TRBV6-1	.	TGTGCCAGCATTTATACGGGACGGTTGAACACTGAAGCTTTCTTT	CASIYTGRLNTEAFF
TRBJ1-3	TRBV7-9	.	TGTGCCAGCAGCTTAGGAGACACCATATATTTT	CASSLGDTIYF
TRBJ1-1	TRBV5-1	.	TGCGCCAGCAGCTCCCGCCCCAATCTTAACACTGAAGCTTTCTTT	CASSSRPNLNTEAFF
TRBJ1-2	TRBV10-2	TRBD1	TGCGCCAGCAAATGGGACAGGGATGGCTACACCTTC	CASKWDRDGYTF